This record covers a single TCR beta chain. Antigen unknown. As to time point: blood 2 weeks post-SBRT. The treatment is: 15 Gy SBRT to primary tumor, nephrectomy 4 weeks later. Serial blood draws occurred at baseline and 2 and 4 weeks post-SBRT. The patient's renal cell carcinoma had clear cell pathology. The data were taken from a study of radiation and T cells in renal cell carcinoma. Across the study: Nephrectomy followed 15 Gy stereotactic body radiation by 4 weeks.

Trimming at V came to 0 bases and at J to 2 bases, leaving 2 bases not matched to a gene. Germline loops: CDR1 MNHEY, CDR2 SVGAGI. This CDR3 is built from 16 residues. Clones were sequenced by immunoSEQ multiplex PCR, and TCRdb holds only the in-frame ones, with some missing. The sample yields roughly 150,000 clones, roughly 87% seen once. Study-wide points: In blood, top tumor clones expanded by 2 weeks, shrinking by 4.

The sequence derives from a woman aged 45-60 years with renal cell carcinoma. This chain uses TRBV6-5 with TRBJ2-7; the match to TRBD2 covers 12 bases. Sample: blood, taken from a patient whose treatment included radiotherapy and nephrectomy. The CDR3 protein is CASSYSGLAGTYEQYF. The CDR3 DNA follows: TGTGCCAGCAGTTACTCGGGACTAGCGGGCACCTACGAGCAGTACTTC.